Given below is one T cell receptor beta chain in context. Its antigen is undetermined. This record belongs to a study of lymphopenia after photon versus proton radiotherapy. Germline V gene sequence: CDR1 KGHSH, CDR2 LQKENI. Trimming cost V 5 bases and J 0 bases, with 14 bases left between them. The length of the CDR3 is 16 residues. Profiling relied on immunoSEQ multiplex PCR, and the TCRdb table lists in-frame clones only, not all of them. The sample carries some 30,000 clones, about 91% recorded once. The study, taken as a whole, reports: A bigger post-nadir fall in TCR diversity correlated inversely with survival time in deceased patients.

This receptor was identified in a woman between 55 and 75 years old with cholangiocarcinoma. Some clones in this sample may be carry-over from other donors' samples. The chain employs TRBV18 and TRBJ1-3; possibly TRBD1 for D (5 bases). Sample: peripheral blood, taken from a patient treated with proton-based radiotherapy. This CDR3 is CASSSGTPSSGNTIYF. As DNA, the CDR3 is TGTGCCAGCTCATCCGGGACTCCGAGCTCTGGAAACACCATATATTTT.